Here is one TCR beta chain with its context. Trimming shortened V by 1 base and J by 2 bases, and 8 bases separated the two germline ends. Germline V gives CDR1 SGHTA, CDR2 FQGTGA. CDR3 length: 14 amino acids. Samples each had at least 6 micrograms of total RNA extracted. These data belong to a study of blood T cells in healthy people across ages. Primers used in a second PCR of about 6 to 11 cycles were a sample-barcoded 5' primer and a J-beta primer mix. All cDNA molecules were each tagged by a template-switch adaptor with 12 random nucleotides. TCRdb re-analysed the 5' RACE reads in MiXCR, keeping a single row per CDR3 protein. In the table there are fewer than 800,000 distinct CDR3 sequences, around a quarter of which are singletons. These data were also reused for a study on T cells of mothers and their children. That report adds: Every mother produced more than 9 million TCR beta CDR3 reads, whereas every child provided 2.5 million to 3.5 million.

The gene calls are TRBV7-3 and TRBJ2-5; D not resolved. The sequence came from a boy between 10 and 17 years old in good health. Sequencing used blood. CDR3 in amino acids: CASSLNGLQETQYF. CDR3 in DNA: TGTGCCAGCAGCTTAAATGGGCTGCAAGAGACCCAGTACTTC. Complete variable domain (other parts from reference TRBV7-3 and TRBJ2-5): GAGVSQTPSNKVTEKGKYVELRCDPISGHTALYWYRQSLGQGPEFLIYFQGTGAADDSGLPNDRFFAVRPEGSVSTLKIQRTERGDSAVYLCASSLNGLQETQYFGPGTRLLVL.